Described below is a single T cell receptor (beta chain) sequence and its context. This record comes from a study of blood T cell repertoires in COVID-19. Study summary: The United States, Italy and Spain were the sources of the acute and convalescent COVID-19 samples. PBMCs, B-cell-depleted T cells, or T cells provided the cDNA or gDNA that made up the material.

Original handling: Nucleated cell counts were estimated from reference gene primer amplification. The repertoire was sequenced with immunoSEQ multiplex PCR; TCRdb's copy has only in-frame clones and lacks some. V, J and clone size derive from that table, while D and trimming were established from the DNA sequence. The table shows about 360,000 clones, with around 90% occurring only once. Trimming removed 1 base at V and 7 bases at J, with 16 bases between. Per germline, CDR1 SEHNR and CDR2 FQNEAQ (reference sequence). This CDR3 comprises 16 residues. Sequences were obtained from peripheral blood. This chain connects TRBV7-9 to TRBJ2-2, with D unresolved. This receptor was obtained from a human donor in a cohort sampled during active COVID-19. CDR3 protein: CASSLETSPPIGELFF. The CDR3 coding sequence is TGTGCCAGCAGCTTAGAGACAAGCCCCCCTATCGGGGAGCTGTTTTTT.